This section outlines one T cell receptor (beta chain) sequence together with its context. Its cognate antigen is unknown. This CDR3 region has 15 residues. CDR1 and CDR2 (germline): SGHRS, YFSETQ. The V gene end was trimmed by 4 bases and the J gene end by 5 bases; junction bases not matched to a gene: 7. The method was immunoSEQ multiplex PCR; TCRdb's version includes in-frame clones alone and lacks a portion of them. This repertoire shows approximately 600,000 clones, roughly 95% found once; its top ten account for over 0.1%. As defined, naive CD8 cells were CD45RO-negative and positively selected for CCR7, with terminally differentiated effector memory CD45RA+ cells excluded. The data belong to a study of shared clonotypes between healthy human individuals. The study, taken as a whole, reports: Clonotypes shared by all four sorted-subset donors had higher generation probabilities than non-shared clonotypes.

The TCR sequence derives from a woman in her twenties or thirties in good health. The chain uses TRBV5-1 and TRBJ2-5; 11 positions match TRBD2. Sequenced input: naive CD8+ T cells sorted from blood. Written as DNA, the CDR3 is TGCGCCAGCAGCCCCACTAGCGGGAGTGATGAGACCCAGTACTTC. This encodes CASSPTSGSDETQYF.